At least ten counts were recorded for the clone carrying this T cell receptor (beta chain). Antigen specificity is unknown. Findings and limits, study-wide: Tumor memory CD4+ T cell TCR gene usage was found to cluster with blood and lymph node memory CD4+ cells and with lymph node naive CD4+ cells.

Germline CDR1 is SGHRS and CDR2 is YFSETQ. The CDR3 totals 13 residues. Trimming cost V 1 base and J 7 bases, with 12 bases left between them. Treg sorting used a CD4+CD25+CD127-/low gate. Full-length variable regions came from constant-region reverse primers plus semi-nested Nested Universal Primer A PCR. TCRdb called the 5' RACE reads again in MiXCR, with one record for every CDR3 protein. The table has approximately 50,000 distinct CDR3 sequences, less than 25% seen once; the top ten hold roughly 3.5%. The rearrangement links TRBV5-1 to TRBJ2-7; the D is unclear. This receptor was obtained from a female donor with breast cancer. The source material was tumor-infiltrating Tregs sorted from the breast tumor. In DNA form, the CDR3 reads TGCGCCAGCAGCTTGTTGAGCGACGGAGAGCAGTACTTC. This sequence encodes CASSLLSDGEQYF.